The 24 T cell receptor beta chains reported below all come from one sample, sequenced in a study of blood T cells in healthy people across ages (dated by TCRdb to between 2014 and 2016). Library generation was performed with 5' RACE. The instrument was an Illumina HiSeq 2500. A second PCR of roughly 6 to 11 cycles was performed with a sample-barcoded 5' primer and a J-beta primer mix. TCRdb reprocessing: public reads trimmed at Q25 with fastp, clones called with MiXCR, in-frame beta chains kept. CDR3 protein duplicates are merged, each entry listing the most common genes and DNA. For this sample there are some 1.6 million distinct CDR3 sequences; about 35% appear just once. About 10% of the sample belongs to the ten largest clones. Source material: blood. Every receptor here comes from a woman in her thirties in good health.

This clonotype was seen once. The chain combines TRBV16 with TRBJ2-2; D call uncertain. Trimming took off 1 base at V and 5 bases at J, with 8 bases between the two ends. Per germline, CDR1 KGHSY and CDR2 FQNENV. The CDR3 extends over 14 amino acids. In DNA form, the CDR3 reads TGTGCCAGCAGCCAATTAAATCATACCGGGGAGCTGTTTTTT. Translating gives CASSQLNHTGELFF.

This clonotype was counted between two and nine times. The chain uses TRBV5-1 and TRBJ2-3; 12 bases fit TRBD2. V shed 3 bases, J shed 5 bases, and the junction held 19 bases outside the gene matches. Germline V gene data show CDR1 as SGHRS and CDR2 as YFSETQ. CDR3 length: 20 residues. The CDR3, as DNA: TGCGCCAGCAGCTCAGGGGCAAGGACTAGCGGGAACCTCCGTGGAGATACGCAGTATTTT. It is translated as CASSSGARTSGNLRGDTQYF.

The CDR3 coding sequence is TGTGCCAGCAGTGAAGCCCCTGACAGATGGAGTAACTATGGCTACACCTTC. Translation: CASSEAPDRWSNYGYTF. The rearrangement links TRBV6-1 to TRBJ1-2; D may be TRBD1 (5 bases). The CDR3 runs 17 residues. CDR1 and CDR2 from the germline V gene are MNHNS and SASEGT. The germline V and J ends were trimmed by 0 bases and 1 base, with 15 bases remaining between them.

This clonotype was observed a handful of times. This rearrangement joins TRBV27 to TRBJ2-1, with D perhaps TRBD2 (6 bases). This CDR3 contains 16 residues. CDR1 is MNHEY and CDR2 is SMNVEV in the germline V gene (reference sequence). With 2 bases removed from V and 3 bases from J, the gap between germline ends came to 14 bases. CDR3 residues: CASSLTGTGIYNEQFF. Written as DNA, the CDR3 is TGTGCCAGCAGTTTAACCGGGACTGGGATCTACAATGAGCAGTTCTTC.

This clonotype was detected ten times or more. The chain employs TRBV12-3 or TRBV12-4 and TRBJ2-5, with TRBD1 matching over 7 bases. The J segment lost 2 bases and the V segment lost 6 bases, leaving 12 bases of the junction unmatched. The CDR3 extends over 16 amino acids. CDR3 sequence: CASRSYGDSLQETQYF. As DNA, the CDR3 is TGTGCCAGCAGATCCTACGGGGACAGTCTACAAGAGACCCAGTACTTC.

The chain combines TRBV2 with TRBJ1-3; D remains unclear. Trimming removed 5 bases at V and 12 bases at J, with 8 bases between. Germline lookup yields CDR1 SNHLY and CDR2 FYNNEI. CDR3 size: 10 residues. The CDR3 is CASSRGDIYF. The CDR3 nucleotides read TGTGCCAGCAGTCGGGGAGACATATATTTT.

This clonotype was found many times. The chain combines TRBV20-1 with TRBJ2-2; D uncertain. In germline, CDR1 is DFQATT, CDR2 SNEGSKA (reference sequence). This CDR3 is built from 12 residues. V lost 0 bases, J lost 10 bases, and 9 bases lay in between. The CDR3 region is CSARDLGLELFF. CDR3 DNA sequence: TGCAGTGCTAGAGATCTAGGGCTGGAGCTGTTTTTT.

This chain joins TRBV20-1 and TRBJ2-7, with 7 bases lining up with TRBD1. With V trimmed by 7 bases and J by 6 bases, 18 bases remained unmatched. This CDR3 region has 15 residues. The germline gives CDR1 DFQATT, CDR2 SNEGSKA (reference sequence). CDR3 protein: CSVLGEGATGSEQYF. DNA for the CDR3: TGCAGTGTCCTCGGAGAGGGGGCCACGGGATCCGAGCAGTACTTC.

The V gene is TRBV9, the J gene TRBJ2-3; 7 nucleotides line up with TRBD2. The CDR3 runs 12 residues. The V and J ends lost 3 bases and 11 bases, in that order; junction bases with no gene match: 6. CDR1 SGDLS and CDR2 YYNGEE come from the germline V gene. The CDR3 bases are TGTGCCAGCAGCGCCACCTGGGGGGGGCAGTATTTT. This encodes CASSATWGGQYF.

The rearrangement joins TRBV7-2 to TRBJ2-4; 11 nucleotides match TRBD2. The J call may be incorrect, as the DNA end agrees better with TRBJ2-7. The CDR3 runs 17 residues. Germline assignment: CDR1 SGHTA and CDR2 FQGNSA. CDR3 residues: CASSSRPGLAVSYEQYF. The CDR3, as DNA: TGTGCCAGCAGCTCCCGCCCGGGACTAGCGGTCTCCTACGAGCAGTACTTC.

This chain links TRBV7-6 with TRBJ2-3, with TRBD1 matching 7 bases. This CDR3 is 17 amino acids long. Germline-derived CDR1 and CDR2 are SGHVS and FNYEAQ. With 5 bases clipped from V and 5 bases from J, the junction kept 16 bases outside the gene matches. Here the CDR3 reads CASSASLDRLFKDTQYF. The CDR3 nucleotides read TGTGCCAGCAGCGCCTCTTTGGACAGGCTATTCAAAGATACGCAGTATTTT.

This rearrangement joins TRBV4-2 to TRBJ2-6; perhaps D is TRBD1 or TRBD2 (5 bases each). The CDR3 is 15 residues long. Trimming took 1 base from V and 4 from J, leaving 8 bases between them. The germline V gene has CDR1 LGHNA and CDR2 YNFKEQ. The CDR3 nucleotides are TGTGCCAGCAGCCAAGGGGGACCCGGGGCCAACGTCCTGACTTTC. Its translation is CASSQGGPGANVLTF.

V and J are TRBV30 and TRBJ1-2; D gene ambiguous. This CDR3 is 13 amino acids long. CDR1 is GTSNPN and CDR2 is SVGIG in the germline V gene (reference sequence). Trimming left V 1 base short and J 7 bases short, with 13 bases between. CDR3 sequence reads: CAWSESVGAGYTF. Here the CDR3 DNA reads TGTGCCTGGAGTGAGAGTGTGGGAGCTGGCTACACCTTC.

This clonotype has only a few counts. The V and J genes are TRBV7-3 and TRBJ2-3, with TRBD2 identical over 7 bases. The CDR3 has 17 residues. Germline V gives CDR1 SGHTA, CDR2 FQGTGA. The trim removed 2 bases at V and 0 bases at J, leaving 8 bases unmatched. The CDR3 reads CASSLFSSGTSTDTQYF. The CDR3 nucleotides read TGTGCCAGCAGCTTATTTTCTAGCGGAACTAGCACAGATACGCAGTATTTT.

V is TRBV6-2 or TRBV6-3 and J is TRBJ1-5, with TRBD1 as a possible D gene (5 bases). V lost 8 bases and J lost 8, with 22 bases in between. The CDR3 has 15 residues. Per germline, CDR1 MNHEY and CDR2 SVGEGT. The DNA of the CDR3 is TGTGCCAGCCCCACTTCGAGGGCTGGGGCTAAGCCCCAGCATTTT. Its translation: CASPTSRAGAKPQHF.

The chain has TRBV20-1 and TRBJ2-5; 7 nucleotides agree with TRBD1. Germline CDR1 DFQATT, CDR2 SNEGSKA (reference sequence). The CDR3 has 14 residues. V trimming: 6 bases; J trimming: 1 base; junction bases outside the gene matches: 8. CDR3 in amino acids: CSAQHGQAQETQYF. The CDR3 nucleotides read TGCAGTGCACAACACGGACAGGCCCAAGAGACCCAGTACTTC.

This chain links TRBV2 with TRBJ2-7, with D perhaps assigned TRBD1 or TRBD2 (5 bases each). CDR3 length equals 13 residues. Germline V lookup: CDR1 SNHLY, CDR2 FYNNEI. V lost 6 bases, J lost 3 bases, and 12 bases lay in between. The CDR3 nucleotides read TGTGCCAGCAGGGGGGTGGGGGTCTACGAGCAGTACTTC. Protein: CASRGVGVYEQYF.

This clonotype was seen a single time. The chain employs TRBV20-1 and TRBJ2-4; 12 bases line up with TRBD2. The DNA end lines up better with TRBJ2-7; the J call may be wrong. Germline lookup yields CDR1 DFQATT and CDR2 SNEGSKA (reference sequence). This CDR3 comprises 14 residues. DNA for the CDR3: TGCAGTGCTAGACGCGGGACTAGCGGGTACGAGCAGTACTTC. It yields the protein CSARRGTSGYEQYF.

The rearrangement links TRBV20-1 to TRBJ1-1; TRBD1 is a possible D gene (6 bases). The germline V gene has CDR1 DFQATT and CDR2 SNEGSKA (reference sequence). CDR3 length: 16 residues. V dropped 0 bases and J dropped 0 bases, with 14 bases sitting between them. The CDR3 region has the DNA TGCAGTGCTAGAGATAGCGGCAGGGGATTGAACACTGAAGCTTTCTTT. Protein product: CSARDSGRGLNTEAFF.

The genes are TRBV15 and TRBJ2-7; 9 bases are shared with TRBD2. Looked up from germline, CDR1 is LNHNV and CDR2 is YYDKDF (reference sequence). This CDR3 has 15 residues. V lost 0 bases and J lost 6; bases outside the gene matches: 6. CDR3 in amino acids: CATSRDDLAGSEQYF. Written as DNA, the CDR3 is TGTGCCACCAGCAGAGATGATCTAGCGGGATCCGAGCAGTACTTC.

The chain has TRBV10-3 and TRBJ2-2; D remains ambiguous. Trimming took off 8 bases at V and 0 bases at J, with 7 bases between the two ends. Looked up from germline, CDR1 is ENHRY and CDR2 is SYGVKD. The CDR3 covers 13 residues. The CDR3 DNA is TGTGCCATCGAAGACTCGAACACCGGGGAGCTGTTTTTT. This sequence encodes CAIEDSNTGELFF.

This clonotype was observed a few times. This chain connects TRBV7-3 to TRBJ2-7; 8 positions match TRBD2. This CDR3 has 15 amino acids. Germline loops: CDR1 SGHTA, CDR2 FQGTGA. The J segment lost 0 bases and the V segment lost 2 bases, leaving 3 bases of the junction unmatched. CDR3 in amino acids: CASSLYGGGSYEQYF. The DNA for the CDR3 is TGTGCCAGCAGCTTATACGGGGGGGGCTCCTACGAGCAGTACTTC.

The chain joins TRBV5-1 to TRBJ2-5; 8 bases line up with TRBD2. The germline gives CDR1 SGHRS, CDR2 YFSETQ. The ends lost 2 bases at V and 5 bases at J; junction bases unmatched: 8. The CDR3 consists of 15 residues. The CDR3 sequence: CASSFGSGEGETQYF. CDR3 sequence (DNA): TGCGCCAGCAGCTTCGGTAGCGGGGAAGGGGAGACCCAGTACTTC.

This clonotype has a count of ten or more. The J gene is TRBJ2-7, the V gene TRBV29-1, with 7 bases lining up with TRBD1. The CDR3 sequence is 17 residues long. V shed 4 bases and J 4 bases; nucleotides not matched to a gene: 19. From germline, CDR1 is SQVTM and CDR2 ANQGSEA. DNA for the CDR3: TGCAGCGTTGTCGCCCTCGTCCAGAGGGACAGAAAATACGAGCAGTACTTC. Protein sequence: CSVVALVQRDRKYEQYF.